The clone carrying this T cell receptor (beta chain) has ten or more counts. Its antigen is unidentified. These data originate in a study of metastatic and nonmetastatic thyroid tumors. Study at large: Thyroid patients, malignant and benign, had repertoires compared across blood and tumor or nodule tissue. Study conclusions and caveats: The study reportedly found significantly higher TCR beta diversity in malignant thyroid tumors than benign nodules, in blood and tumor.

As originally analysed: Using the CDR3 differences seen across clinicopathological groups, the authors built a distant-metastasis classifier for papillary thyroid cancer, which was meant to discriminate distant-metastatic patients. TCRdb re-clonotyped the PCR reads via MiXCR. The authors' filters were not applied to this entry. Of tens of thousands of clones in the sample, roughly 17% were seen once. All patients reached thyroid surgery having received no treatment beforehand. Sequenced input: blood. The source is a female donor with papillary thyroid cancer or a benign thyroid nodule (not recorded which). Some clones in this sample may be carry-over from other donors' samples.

The CDR3 region is CASSGHRGRAFF. CDR3 DNA sequence: TGTGCCAGCAGTGGCCACAGGGGGCGAGCTTTCTTT. The chain has TRBV25-1 and TRBJ1-1; 9 nucleotides match TRBD1. Germline lookup yields CDR1 MGHDK and CDR2 SYGVNS. CDR3 size: 12 residues. The trim removed 4 bases at V and 10 bases at J, leaving 4 bases unmatched.